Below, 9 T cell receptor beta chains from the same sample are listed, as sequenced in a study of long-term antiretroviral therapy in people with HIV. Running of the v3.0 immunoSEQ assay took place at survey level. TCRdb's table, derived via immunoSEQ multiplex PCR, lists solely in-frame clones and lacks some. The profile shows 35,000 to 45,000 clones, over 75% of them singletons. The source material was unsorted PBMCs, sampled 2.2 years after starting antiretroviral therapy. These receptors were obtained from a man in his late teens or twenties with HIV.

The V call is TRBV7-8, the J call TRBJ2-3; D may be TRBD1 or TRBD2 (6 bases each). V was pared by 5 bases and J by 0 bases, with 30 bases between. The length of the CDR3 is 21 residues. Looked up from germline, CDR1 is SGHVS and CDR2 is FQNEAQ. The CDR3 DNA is TGTGCCAGCAGCCCGCTTATCATTCCTAAAACAGGGACTGAGAGCACAGATACGCAGTATTTT. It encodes CASSPLIIPKTGTESTDTQYF.

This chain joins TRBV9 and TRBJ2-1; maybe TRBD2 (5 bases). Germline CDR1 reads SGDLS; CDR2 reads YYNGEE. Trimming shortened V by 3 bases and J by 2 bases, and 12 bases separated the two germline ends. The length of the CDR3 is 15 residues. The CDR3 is CASSEGSHPYNEQFF. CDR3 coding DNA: TGTGCCAGCAGCGAAGGGAGCCACCCCTACAATGAGCAGTTCTTC.

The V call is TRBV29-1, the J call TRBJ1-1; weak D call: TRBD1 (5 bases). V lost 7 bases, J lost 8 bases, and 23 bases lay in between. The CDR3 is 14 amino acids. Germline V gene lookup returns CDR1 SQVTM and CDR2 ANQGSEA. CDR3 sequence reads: CSAVAGIEFGEAFF. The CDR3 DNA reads TGCAGCGCGGTGGCAGGGATTGAGTTTGGAGAAGCTTTCTTT.

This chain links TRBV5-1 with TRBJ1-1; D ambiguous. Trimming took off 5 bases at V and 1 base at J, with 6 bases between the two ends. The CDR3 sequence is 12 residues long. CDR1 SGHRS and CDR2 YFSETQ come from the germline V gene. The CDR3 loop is CASRWANTEAFF. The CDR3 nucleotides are TGCGCCAGCAGGTGGGCGAACACTGAAGCTTTCTTT.

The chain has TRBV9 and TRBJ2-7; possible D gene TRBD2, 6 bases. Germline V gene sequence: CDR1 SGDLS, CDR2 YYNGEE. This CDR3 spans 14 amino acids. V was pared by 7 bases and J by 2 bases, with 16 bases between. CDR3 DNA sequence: TGTGCCAGCCAAAGCGAGGCGGGGCCCTACGAGCAGTACTTC. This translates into CASQSEAGPYEQYF.

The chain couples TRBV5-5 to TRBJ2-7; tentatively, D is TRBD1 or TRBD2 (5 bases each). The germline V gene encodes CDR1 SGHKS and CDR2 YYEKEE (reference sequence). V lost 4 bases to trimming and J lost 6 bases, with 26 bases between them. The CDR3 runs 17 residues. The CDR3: CASSLALGRAGQGEQYF. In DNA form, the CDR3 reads TGTGCCAGCAGCCTAGCCCTTGGACGGGCCGGTCAGGGCGAGCAGTACTTC. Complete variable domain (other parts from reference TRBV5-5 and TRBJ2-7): DAGVTQSPTHLIKTRGQQVTLRCSPISGHKSVSWYQQVLGQGPQFIFQYYEKEERGRGNFPDRFSARQFPNYSSELNVNALLLGDSALYLCASSLALGRAGQGEQYFGPGTRLTVT.

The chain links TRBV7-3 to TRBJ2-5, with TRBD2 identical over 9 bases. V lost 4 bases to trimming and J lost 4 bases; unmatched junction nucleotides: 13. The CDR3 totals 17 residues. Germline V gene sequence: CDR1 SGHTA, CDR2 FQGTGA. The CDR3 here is CASSSSGGRTGPETQYF. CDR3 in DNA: TGTGCCAGCAGCTCCAGCGGGGGGAGAACAGGGCCAGAGACCCAGTACTTC.

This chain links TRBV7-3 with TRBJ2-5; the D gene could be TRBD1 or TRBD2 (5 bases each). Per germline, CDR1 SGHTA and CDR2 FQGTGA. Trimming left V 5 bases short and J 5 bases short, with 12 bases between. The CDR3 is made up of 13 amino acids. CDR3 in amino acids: CASSRGTKETQYF. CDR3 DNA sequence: TGTGCCAGCAGCCGAGGGACCAAGGAGACCCAGTACTTC.

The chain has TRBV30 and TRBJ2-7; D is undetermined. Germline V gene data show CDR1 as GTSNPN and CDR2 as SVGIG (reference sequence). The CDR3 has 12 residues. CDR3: CVLQGPSYEQYF. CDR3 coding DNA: TGTGTTCTCCAAGGCCCCTCCTACGAGCAGTACTTC.